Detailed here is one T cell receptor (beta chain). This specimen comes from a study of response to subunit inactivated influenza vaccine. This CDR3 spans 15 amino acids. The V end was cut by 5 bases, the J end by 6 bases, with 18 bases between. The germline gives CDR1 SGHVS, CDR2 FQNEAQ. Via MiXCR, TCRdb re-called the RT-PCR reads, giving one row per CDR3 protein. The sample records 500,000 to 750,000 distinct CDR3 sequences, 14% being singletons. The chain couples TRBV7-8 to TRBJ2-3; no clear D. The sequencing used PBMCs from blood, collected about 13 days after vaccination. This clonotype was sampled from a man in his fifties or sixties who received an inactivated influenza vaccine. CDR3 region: CASSPRVGLRDTQYF. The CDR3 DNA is TGTGCCAGCAGCCCACGGGTGGGTCTCAGGGATACGCAGTATTTT.